A single sample gave rise to the 31 T cell receptor beta chains below, sequenced in a study of monozygotic twins with inflammatory bowel disease. TCRdb reprocessed the 5' RACE reads, keeping one entry per CDR3 protein, no DNA. This sample's table reports about 450,000 distinct CDR3 sequences. The sample consisted of blood. The receptors shown here come from a human donor with ulcerative colitis or Crohn's disease, or a healthy co-twin of an affected twin (not recorded which).

The rearrangement links TRBV25-1 to TRBJ2-7; TCRdb reports TRBD1, a call that lacks DNA to check it against. Per germline, CDR1 MGHDK and CDR2 SYGVNS. The CDR3 runs to 11 residues. The CDR3 spells CASSRGYEQYF.

The chain combines TRBV5-1 with TRBJ2-6; the TRBD1 assignment by TCRdb is unverifiable without DNA. This CDR3 comprises 14 residues. Per germline, CDR1 SGHRS and CDR2 YFSETQ. The CDR3 loop is CASSGGQGANVLTF.

This chain links TRBV30 with TRBJ1-1; the TRBD1 assignment by TCRdb is unverifiable without DNA. The CDR3 length is 13 residues. CDR1 GTSNPN and CDR2 SVGIG come from the germline V gene (reference sequence). The CDR3 region is CAWSGGGETEAFF.

V usage is TRBV29-1 and J usage is TRBJ2-1. The CDR3 sequence is 12 residues long. CDR1 and CDR2 (germline): SQVTM, ANQGSEA. The CDR3 spells CSAEDSINEQFF.

This chain uses TRBV5-5 with TRBJ1-1; TCRdb returns TRBD1, unconfirmable since there is no DNA. The V gene's germline CDR1 is SGHKS and CDR2 YYEKEE (reference sequence). This CDR3 is built from 13 residues. CDR3 in amino acids: CASSSPGDSEAFF.

The V call is TRBV28, the J call TRBJ1-3. The V gene's germline CDR1 is MDHEN and CDR2 SYDVKM. The CDR3 is 13 residues long. The CDR3 region is CASSLVSGNTIYF.

V usage is TRBV7-8 and J usage is TRBJ2-3. In germline, CDR1 is SGHVS, CDR2 FQNEAQ. The CDR3 length is 14 residues. The CDR3 is CASSSNPSTDTQYF.

The V call is TRBV20-1, the J call TRBJ1-1; the D call from TCRdb, TRBD1, cannot be confirmed without DNA. Germline lookup yields CDR1 DFQATT and CDR2 SNEGSKA (reference sequence). CDR3 length: 12 residues. The CDR3 sequence is CSAPGQGTEAFF.

The rearrangement joins TRBV18 to TRBJ2-3; the D call of TRBD2 rests on TCRdb alone, since no DNA is present to check it. The germline V gene encodes CDR1 KGHSH and CDR2 LQKENI. CDR3 length: 17 amino acids. This CDR3 reads CASSPIALGVRGDTQYF.

V usage is TRBV7-3 and J usage is TRBJ2-2; the D gene TCRdb calls, TRBD1, cannot be checked with no DNA. CDR3 length: 15 residues. Germline CDR1 and CDR2: SGHTA and FQGTGA. This CDR3 is CASSLVGGTTGELFF.

The chain links TRBV7-6 to TRBJ1-3. The CDR3 is 16 amino acids. Germline loops: CDR1 SGHVS, CDR2 FNYEAQ. CDR3 loop: CASSLAVDADGNTIYF.

The chain combines TRBV15 with TRBJ1-1. The CDR3 extends over 13 amino acids. Germline loops: CDR1 LNHNV, CDR2 YYDKDF (reference sequence). The CDR3 loop is CATSREIRAEAFF.

CDR3 protein: CASSSQVTGELFF. The chain links TRBV7-2 to TRBJ2-2. This CDR3 comprises 13 residues. Germline-derived CDR1 and CDR2 are SGHTA and FQGNSA.

This chain links TRBV4-1 with TRBJ1-1; TCRdb designates TRBD1, a call that cannot be tested without DNA. The CDR3 spans 14 residues. CDR1 is MGHRA and CDR2 is YSYEKL in the germline V gene. This CDR3 reads CASSLANGGTEAFF.

J is TRBJ2-7 and V is TRBV7-6; TCRdb's assignment of TRBD2 cannot be checked, as there is no DNA. Germline V gene data show CDR1 as SGHVS and CDR2 as FNYEAQ. This CDR3 comprises 13 residues. CDR3 in amino acids: CASSTASAYEQYF.

The chain links TRBV12-3 or TRBV12-4 to TRBJ2-3; the D gene TCRdb calls, TRBD2, cannot be checked with no DNA. The CDR3 extends over 16 amino acids. The CDR3 is CASSPRLAGGEDTQYF.

The rearrangement uses TRBV18 and TRBJ2-1; TCRdb returns TRBD2, unconfirmable since there is no DNA. Germline-derived CDR1 and CDR2 are KGHSH and LQKENI. The CDR3 sequence is 13 residues long. This CDR3 reads CASSPTGGPEQFF.

The chain couples TRBV7-9 to TRBJ2-5; the TRBD2 assignment by TCRdb is unverifiable without DNA. CDR1 is SEHNR, CDR2 FQNEAQ, per germline (reference sequence). This CDR3 has 14 amino acids. CDR3 residues: CASSSLAGIETQYF.

V and J are TRBV20-1 and TRBJ1-2. This CDR3 contains 14 residues. Germline-derived CDR1 and CDR2 are DFQATT and SNEGSKA (reference sequence). This chain's CDR3 is CSARDKPENYGYTF.

V gene TRBV6-5 combines with J gene TRBJ2-1; TCRdb's D call of TRBD1 is untestable without DNA. The germline gives CDR1 MNHEY, CDR2 SVGAGI. CDR3 length equals 15 residues. CDR3 region: CASSYPGQGGPEQFF.

The rearrangement links TRBV20-1 to TRBJ1-2; TCRdb's D gene call, TRBD1, goes unchecked for lack of DNA. The CDR3 loop spans 14 amino acids. Germline loops: CDR1 DFQATT, CDR2 SNEGSKA (reference sequence). The CDR3 spells CSARVSGVGYGYTF.

This rearrangement joins TRBV10-3 to TRBJ2-5; without DNA, the TCRdb call of TRBD2 cannot be checked. CDR1 and CDR2 (germline): ENHRY, SYGVKD. The CDR3 contains 16 residues. This CDR3 is CAISASTPSGQETQYF.

This rearrangement joins TRBV14 to TRBJ2-2. The CDR3 has 14 amino acids. The germline V gene encodes CDR1 SGHDN and CDR2 FVKESK. The chain's CDR3 is CASSHGVNTGELFF.

The chain employs TRBV15 and TRBJ1-6; as DNA is missing, the TRBD1 call by TCRdb cannot be tested. This CDR3 is built from 16 residues. Germline assignment: CDR1 LNHNV and CDR2 YYDKDF (reference sequence). CDR3: CATSKAGQGTNSPLHF.

V and J are TRBV4-1 and TRBJ1-1. The length of the CDR3 is 14 residues. Germline CDR1 and CDR2: MGHRA and YSYEKL. The CDR3 sequence: CASSQEDYRDEAFF.

The chain links TRBV20-1 to TRBJ2-1. From germline, CDR1 is DFQATT and CDR2 SNEGSKA (reference sequence). The CDR3 consists of 11 residues. The chain's CDR3 is CSVVFHNEQFF.

The chain combines TRBV28 with TRBJ2-2; the D gene TCRdb calls, TRBD1, cannot be checked with no DNA. The length of the CDR3 is 15 residues. Per germline, CDR1 MDHEN and CDR2 SYDVKM. The CDR3 region is CASSPGQGLTGELFF. Looking up the rest from reference TRBV28 and TRBJ2-2 gives the full variable domain: DVKVTQSSRYLVKRTGEKVFLECVQDMDHENMFWYRQDPGLGLRLIYFSYDVKMKEKGDIPEGYSVSREKKERFSLILESASTNQTSMYLCASSPGQGLTGELFFGEGSRLTVL.

The V call is TRBV19, the J call TRBJ2-2; the TCRdb D gene call, TRBD2, has no DNA to confirm it. This CDR3 spans 17 amino acids. Germline CDR1 LNHDA, CDR2 SQIVND (reference sequence). The CDR3 loop reads CASSIPRLKGNTGELFF. Drawing the rest from reference TRBV19 and TRBJ2-2, the complete variable domain is DGGITQSPKYLFRKEGQNVTLSCEQNLNHDAMYWYRQDPGQGLRLIYYSQIVNDFQKGDIAEGYSVSREKKESFPLTVTSAQKNPTAFYLCASSIPRLKGNTGELFFGEGSRLTVL.

The chain employs TRBV5-1 and TRBJ2-3; no DNA is available, so the TRBD1 call from TCRdb remains unchecked. The CDR3 is made up of 15 amino acids. Germline loops: CDR1 SGHRS, CDR2 YFSETQ. The CDR3 here is CASSPGRGAKDTQYF.

This rearrangement joins TRBV10-3 to TRBJ2-7; no DNA is available, so the TRBD1 call from TCRdb remains unchecked. CDR1 ENHRY and CDR2 SYGVKD come from the germline V gene. The CDR3 loop spans 14 amino acids. CDR3 sequence: CTIRPGTGAFEQYF.

V gene TRBV28 combines with J gene TRBJ2-7. The CDR3 sequence is 17 residues long. Germline assignment: CDR1 MDHEN and CDR2 SYDVKM. The CDR3 loop reads CASSLVRSSGLMNEQYF.